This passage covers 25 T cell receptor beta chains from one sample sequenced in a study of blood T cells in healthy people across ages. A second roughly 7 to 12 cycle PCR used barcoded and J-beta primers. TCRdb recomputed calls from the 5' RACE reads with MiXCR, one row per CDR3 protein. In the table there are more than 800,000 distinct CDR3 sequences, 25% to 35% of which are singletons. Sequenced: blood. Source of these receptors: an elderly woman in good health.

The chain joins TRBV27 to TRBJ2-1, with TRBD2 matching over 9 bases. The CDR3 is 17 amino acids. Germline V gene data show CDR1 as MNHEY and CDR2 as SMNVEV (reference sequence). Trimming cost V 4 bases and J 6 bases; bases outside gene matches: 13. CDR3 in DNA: TGTGCCAGCAGTTCCGCGCCGGGACTAGCAGCCTCCAATGAGCAGTTCTTC. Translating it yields CASSSAPGLAASNEQFF.

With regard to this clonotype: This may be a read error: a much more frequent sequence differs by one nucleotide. CDR3 DNA sequence: TGTGCCGGCAGCCTAGTAGGAGGGACTGAAGCTTTCTTT. This gives the protein CAGSLVGGTEAFF. The chain carries TRBV7-2 and TRBJ1-1; unclear D gene. Germline V gene sequence: CDR1 SGHTA, CDR2 FQGNSA. The CDR3 runs to 13 residues.

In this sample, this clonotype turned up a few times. The CDR3 DNA sequence: TGTGCCAGCAGCTCCCGTGCCCAATTAGCGGGGGGAAATGAGCAGTACTTC. It encodes CASSSRAQLAGGNEQYF. This chain joins TRBV7-2 and TRBJ2-7; TRBD2 matches at 10 bases. This CDR3 contains 17 residues. Trimming at V came to 4 bases and at J to 7 bases, leaving 16 bases not matched to a gene. CDR1 and CDR2 from the germline V gene are SGHTA and FQGNSA. The variable domain in full, completed from reference TRBV7-2 and TRBJ2-7, reads GAGVSQSPSNKVTEKGKDVELRCDPISGHTALYWYRQSLGQGLEFLIYFQGNSAPDKSGLPSDRFSAERTGGSVSTLTIQRTQQEDSAVYLCASSSRAQLAGGNEQYFGPGTRLTVT.

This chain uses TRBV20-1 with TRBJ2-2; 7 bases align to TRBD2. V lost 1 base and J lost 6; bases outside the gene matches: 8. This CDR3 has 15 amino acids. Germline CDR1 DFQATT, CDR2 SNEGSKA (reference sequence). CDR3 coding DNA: TGCAGTGCTAGAGTTTTACTAGCGAGTTCCGGGGAGCTGTTTTTT. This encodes CSARVLLASSGELFF.

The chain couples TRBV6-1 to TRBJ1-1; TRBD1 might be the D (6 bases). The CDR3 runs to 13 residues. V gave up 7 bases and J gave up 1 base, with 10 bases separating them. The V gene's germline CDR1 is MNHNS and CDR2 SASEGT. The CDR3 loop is CASKQGSNTEAFF. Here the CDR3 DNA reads TGTGCCAGCAAACAGGGCTCGAACACTGAAGCTTTCTTT.

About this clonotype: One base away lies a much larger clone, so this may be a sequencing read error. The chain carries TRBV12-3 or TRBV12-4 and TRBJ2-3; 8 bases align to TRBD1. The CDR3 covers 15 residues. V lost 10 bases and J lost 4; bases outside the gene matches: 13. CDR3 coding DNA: TGTGCCACCTCCACGGACAGGGACAGCGCAGATACGCAGTATTTT. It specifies CATSTDRDSADTQYF.

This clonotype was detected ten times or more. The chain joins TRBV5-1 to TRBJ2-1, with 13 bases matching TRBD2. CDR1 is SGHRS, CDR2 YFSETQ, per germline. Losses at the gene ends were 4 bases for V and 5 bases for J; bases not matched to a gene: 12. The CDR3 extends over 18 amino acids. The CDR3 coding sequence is TGCGCCAGCAGCCAAGAAGTTACTAGCGGGGGGGTCCACAATGAGCAGTTCTTC. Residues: CASSQEVTSGGVHNEQFF.

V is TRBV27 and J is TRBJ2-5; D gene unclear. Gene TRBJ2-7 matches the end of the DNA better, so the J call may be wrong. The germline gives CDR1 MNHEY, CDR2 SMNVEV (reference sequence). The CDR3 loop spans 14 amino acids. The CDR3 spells CASSFTGVVHEQYF. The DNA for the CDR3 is TGTGCCAGCAGCTTCACCGGAGTAGTCCACGAGCAGTACTTC.

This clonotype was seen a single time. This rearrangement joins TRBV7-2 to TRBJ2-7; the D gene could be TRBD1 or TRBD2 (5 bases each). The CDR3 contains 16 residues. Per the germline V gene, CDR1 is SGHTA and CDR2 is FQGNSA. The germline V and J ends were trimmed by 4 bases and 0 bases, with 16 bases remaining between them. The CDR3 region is CASSWGRRSHSYEQYF. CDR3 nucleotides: TGTGCCAGCAGCTGGGGCCGGAGGAGCCACTCCTACGAGCAGTACTTC. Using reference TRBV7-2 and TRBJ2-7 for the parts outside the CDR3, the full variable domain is GAGVSQSPSNKVTEKGKDVELRCDPISGHTALYWYRQSLGQGLEFLIYFQGNSAPDKSGLPSDRFSAERTGGSVSTLTIQRTQQEDSAVYLCASSWGRRSHSYEQYFGPGTRLTVT.

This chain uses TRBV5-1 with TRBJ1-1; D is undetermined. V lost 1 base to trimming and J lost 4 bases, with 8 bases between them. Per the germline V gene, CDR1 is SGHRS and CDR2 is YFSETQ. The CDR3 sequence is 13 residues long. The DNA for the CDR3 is TGCGCCAGCAGCTTGAGTTTAAGCACTGAAGCTTTCTTT. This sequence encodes CASSLSLSTEAFF.

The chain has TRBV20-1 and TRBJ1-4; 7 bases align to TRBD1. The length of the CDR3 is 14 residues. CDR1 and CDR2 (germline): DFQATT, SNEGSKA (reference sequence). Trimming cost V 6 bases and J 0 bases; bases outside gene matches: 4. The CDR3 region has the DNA TGCAGTGCGGGGGGGACAGCAACTAATGAAAAACTGTTTTTT. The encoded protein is CSAGGTATNEKLFF.

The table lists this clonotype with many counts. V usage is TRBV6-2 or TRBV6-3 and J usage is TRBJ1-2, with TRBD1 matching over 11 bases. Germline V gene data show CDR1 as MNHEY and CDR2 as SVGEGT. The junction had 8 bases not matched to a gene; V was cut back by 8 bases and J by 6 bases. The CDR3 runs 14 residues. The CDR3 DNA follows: TGTGCCAGCTGCGGACAGGGGGCTTGGGATGGCTACACCTTC. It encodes CASCGQGAWDGYTF.

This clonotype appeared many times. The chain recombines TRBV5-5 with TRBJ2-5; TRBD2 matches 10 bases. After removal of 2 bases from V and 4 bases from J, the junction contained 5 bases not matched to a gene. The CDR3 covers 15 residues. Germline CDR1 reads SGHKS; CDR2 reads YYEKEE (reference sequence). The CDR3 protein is CASSLVLAGAETQYF. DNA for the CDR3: TGTGCCAGCAGCTTAGTCCTAGCGGGGGCAGAGACCCAGTACTTC.

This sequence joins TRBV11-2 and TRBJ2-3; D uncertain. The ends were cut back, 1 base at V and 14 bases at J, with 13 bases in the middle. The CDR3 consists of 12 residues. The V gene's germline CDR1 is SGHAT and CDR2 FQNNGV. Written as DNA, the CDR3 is TGTGCCAGCAGCTTAGGAACCGATACGTGGTATTTT. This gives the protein CASSLGTDTWYF.

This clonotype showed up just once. CDR3 in amino acids: CASSLGEPRYTEAFF. DNA for the CDR3: TGTGCCAGCAGCTTAGGAGAACCCAGATACACTGAAGCTTTCTTT. The chain employs TRBV7-9 and TRBJ1-1; unclear D gene. The CDR3 sequence is 15 residues long. Germline CDR1 is SEHNR and CDR2 is FQNEAQ (reference sequence). V gave up 1 base and J gave up 3 bases, with 12 bases separating them.

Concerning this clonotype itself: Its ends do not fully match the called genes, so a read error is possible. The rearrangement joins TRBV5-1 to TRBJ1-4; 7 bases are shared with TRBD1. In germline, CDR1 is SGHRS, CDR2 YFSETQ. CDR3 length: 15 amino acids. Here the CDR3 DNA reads TGCGCCAGCAGCACCCGGGACAGACCTAATGAAAAGCTGTTTTTT. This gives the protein CASSTRDRPNEKLFF.

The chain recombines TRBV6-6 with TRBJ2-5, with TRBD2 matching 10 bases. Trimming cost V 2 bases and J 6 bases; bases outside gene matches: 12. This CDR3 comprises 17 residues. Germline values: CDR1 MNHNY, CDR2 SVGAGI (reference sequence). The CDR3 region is CASSYGSKAGGRKTQYF. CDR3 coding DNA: TGTGCCAGCAGTTACGGGTCAAAAGCGGGGGGGAGAAAGACCCAGTACTTC.

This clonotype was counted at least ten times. The CDR3 DNA follows: TGTGCCAGCAGCCCCCAGGGGAGAGAGACCCAGTACTTC. Its translation is CASSPQGRETQYF. The V and J genes are TRBV12-3 or TRBV12-4 and TRBJ2-5; possibly TRBD1 for D (6 bases). The CDR3 contains 13 residues. Trimming took off 6 bases at V and 4 bases at J, with 12 bases between the two ends.

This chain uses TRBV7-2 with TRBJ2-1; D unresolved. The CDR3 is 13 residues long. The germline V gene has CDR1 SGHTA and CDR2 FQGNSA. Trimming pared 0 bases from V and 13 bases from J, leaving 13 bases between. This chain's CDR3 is CASSLAGKETQFF. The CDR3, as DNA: TGTGCCAGCAGCTTAGCCGGAAAGGAGACCCAGTTCTTC.

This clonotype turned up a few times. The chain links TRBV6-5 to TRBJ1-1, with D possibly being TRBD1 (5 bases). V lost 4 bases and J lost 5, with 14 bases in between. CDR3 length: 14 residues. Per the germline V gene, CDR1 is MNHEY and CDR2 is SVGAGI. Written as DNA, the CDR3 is TGTGCCAGCAGTTGGGAGACAGTGGGGACTGAAGCTTTCTTT. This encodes CASSWETVGTEAFF.

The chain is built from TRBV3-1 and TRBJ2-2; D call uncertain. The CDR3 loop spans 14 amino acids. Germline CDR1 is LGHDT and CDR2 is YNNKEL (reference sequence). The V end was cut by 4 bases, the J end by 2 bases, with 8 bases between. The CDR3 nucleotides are TGTGCCAGCAGCCGATTCGGCAACACCGGGGAGCTGTTTTTT. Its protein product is CASSRFGNTGELFF. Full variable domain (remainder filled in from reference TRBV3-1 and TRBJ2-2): DTAVSQTPKYLVTQMGNDKSIKCEQNLGHDTMYWYKQDSKKFLKIMFSYNNKELIINETVPNRFSPKSPDKAHLNLHINSLELGDSAVYFCASSRFGNTGELFFGEGSRLTVL.

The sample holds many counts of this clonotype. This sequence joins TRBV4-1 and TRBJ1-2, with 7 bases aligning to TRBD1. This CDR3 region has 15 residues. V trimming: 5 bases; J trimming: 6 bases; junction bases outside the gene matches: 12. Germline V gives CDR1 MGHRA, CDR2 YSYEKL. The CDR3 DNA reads TGCGCCAGCAGCTTTCGGACAGGCTGGCCCGATGGCTACACCTTC. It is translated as CASSFRTGWPDGYTF.

The CDR3 sequence is CASSPGVGRFNEQFF. The DNA for the CDR3 is TGCGCCAGCAGCCCGGGGGTCGGGAGATTCAATGAGCAGTTCTTC. The rearrangement uses TRBV5-1 and TRBJ2-1; TRBD2 is a possible D gene (6 bases). Trimming cost V 4 bases and J 6 bases, with 17 bases left between them. This CDR3 spans 15 amino acids. Germline V gives CDR1 SGHRS, CDR2 YFSETQ.

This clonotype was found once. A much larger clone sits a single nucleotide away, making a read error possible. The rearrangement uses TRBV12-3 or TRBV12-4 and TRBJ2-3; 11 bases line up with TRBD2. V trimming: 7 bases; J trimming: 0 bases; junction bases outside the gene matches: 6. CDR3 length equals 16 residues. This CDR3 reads CASNFTSGGSTDTQYF. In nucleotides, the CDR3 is TGTGCCAGCAATTTTACTAGCGGGGGAAGCACAGATACGCAGTATTTT.

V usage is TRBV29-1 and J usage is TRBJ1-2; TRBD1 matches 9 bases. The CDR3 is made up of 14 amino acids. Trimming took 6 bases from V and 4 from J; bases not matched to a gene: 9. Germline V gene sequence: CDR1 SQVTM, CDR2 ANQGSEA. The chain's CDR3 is CSVGRTGVSYGYTF. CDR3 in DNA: TGCAGCGTGGGTAGGACAGGGGTGAGCTATGGCTACACCTTC. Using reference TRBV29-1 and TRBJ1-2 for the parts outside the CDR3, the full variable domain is SAVISQKPSRDICQRGTSLTIQCQVDSQVTMMFWYRQQPGQSLTLIATANQGSEATYESGFVIDKFPISRPNLTFSTLTVSNMSPEDSSIYLCSVGRTGVSYGYTFGSGTRLTVV.